The text below deals with one T cell receptor beta chain. This sample is part of a study of blood T cell repertoires in COVID-19. Study information: Sites in the United States, Italy and Spain provided acute and convalescent COVID-19 samples. Sample material is recorded as cDNA or gDNA derived from T cells, B-cell-depleted T cells, or PBMCs.

Trimming took 5 bases from V and 7 from J, leaving 18 bases between them. Germline V gene data show CDR1 as SGDLS and CDR2 as YYNGEE. This CDR3 contains 14 residues. Assay used: immunoSEQ multiplex PCR; TCRdb lists only in-frame clones, some missing. The sample consists of roughly 53,000 clones, about nine tenths of them appearing once. The chain combines TRBV9 with TRBJ1-2; D ambiguous. Material: peripheral blood. The receptor was isolated from a human donor in a cohort sampled during active COVID-19. Here the CDR3 DNA reads TGTGCCAGCAGAGATATGGGAGACGGAAGTGGCTACACCTTC. It codes for CASRDMGDGSGYTF.